The TCR beta chain under discussion was sequenced for a study of blood T cell repertoires in COVID-19. The overall study: T cells, B-cell-depleted T cells, or PBMCs provided the cDNA or gDNA that served as material.

V lost 5 bases to trimming and J lost 5 bases, with 21 bases between them. CDR3 length: 16 amino acids. CDR1 and CDR2 (germline): SGHAT, FQNNGV. How the authors handled the data: For nucleated cells, counts were estimated from reference gene primer amplification. Assay: immunoSEQ multiplex PCR; the TCRdb copy retains only in-frame clones and omits some. That table is the source of V, J and clone size, and D and trimming were worked out from the DNA. The sample holds more than 300,000 clones, 70% to 90% seen once. The chain recombines TRBV11-2 with TRBJ2-5; D might be TRBD1 (6 bases). The sequence came from a woman in her 30s with COVID-19, enrolled during active disease. Sample: peripheral blood. DNA for the CDR3: TGTGCCAGCAGCCAAGGGAGCAGGGGATCAGGGGAGACCCAGTACTTC. It encodes CASSQGSRGSGETQYF.